Sequencing of this T cell receptor (beta chain) was carried out in a study of T cells in Graves' hyperthyroidism and ophthalmopathy. Study-level findings and limits: Clonotypes that were expanded in thyroid above 0.001 mostly appeared in blood too. Onset of ophthalmopathy came a median approximately 6.9 months after the model predicted it.

The source material, RNA transcripts, was used to amplify TCR beta CDR3 regions. The HTBI primer set drove a first-round RT-PCR of the TCR CDR3. TCRdb fed the multiplex PCR reads into MiXCR, producing one record per CDR3 protein. The sample contains over 500,000 distinct CDR3 sequences, approximately 14% of which appear only once. This clonotype was recorded at least ten times. The antigen is undetermined. Germline assignment: CDR1 GTSNPN and CDR2 SVGIG (reference sequence). This CDR3 contains 14 residues. The germline V and J ends were trimmed by 2 bases and 0 bases, with 8 bases remaining between them.

This chain uses TRBV30 with TRBJ1-3; D is uncertain. This TCR came from a woman between 40 and 55 years old with Graves' hyperthyroidism. The sequenced sample consisted of blood. The CDR3 loop reads CAWSTAFSGNTIYF. The CDR3 DNA is TGTGCCTGGAGTACGGCCTTCTCTGGAAACACCATATATTTT.